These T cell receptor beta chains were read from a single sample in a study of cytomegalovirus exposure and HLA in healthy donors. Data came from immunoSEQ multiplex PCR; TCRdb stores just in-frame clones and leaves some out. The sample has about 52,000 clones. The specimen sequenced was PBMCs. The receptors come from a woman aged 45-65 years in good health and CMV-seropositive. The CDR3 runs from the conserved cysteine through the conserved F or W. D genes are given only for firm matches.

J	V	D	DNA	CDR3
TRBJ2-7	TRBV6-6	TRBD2	TGTGCCAGCAGAAGGGGGACTAGCAGTGAAGAGCAGTACTTC	CASRRGTSSEEQYF
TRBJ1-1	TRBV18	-	TGTGCCAGCTCATCCGATCGGGTCTCTGAAGCTTTCTTT	CASSSDRVSEAFF
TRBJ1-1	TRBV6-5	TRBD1	TGTGCCAGCAGCCTCACAGGGGGCAACACTGAAGCTTTCTTT	CASSLTGGNTEAFF
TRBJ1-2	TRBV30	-	TGTGCCTGGAGTGTGTACAGCTATGGCTACACCTTC	CAWSVYSYGYTF
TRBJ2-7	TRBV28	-	TGTGCCAGCAGTTTCCAACTAGCAGGAAGCTACGAGCAGTACTTC	CASSFQLAGSYEQYF
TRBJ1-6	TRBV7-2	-	TGTGCCAGCAGCTTACTGAACAGAAATTCACCCCTCCACTTT	CASSLLNRNSPLHF
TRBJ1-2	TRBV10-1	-	TGCGCCAGCAGTGACGACTATGGCTACACCTTC	CASSDDYGYTF
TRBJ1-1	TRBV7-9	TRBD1	TGTGCCAGCAGCCGGGACAGGGGGCTTGGTATGAACACTGAAGCTTTCTTT	CASSRDRGLGMNTEAFF
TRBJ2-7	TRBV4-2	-	TGTGCCAGCAGCCAAGACGGAGGCGGGACCCGCTACGAGCAGTACTTC	CASSQDGGGTRYEQYF
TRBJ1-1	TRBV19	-	TGTGCCAGTAGTATAGGACAGGATAACACTGAAGCTTTCTTT	CASSIGQDNTEAFF
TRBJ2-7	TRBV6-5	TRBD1	TGTGCCAGCAGTTACTCCGGACAGGGTGGCTACTACGAGCAGTACTTC	CASSYSGQGGYYEQYF
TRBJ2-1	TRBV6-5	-	TGTGCCAGCAGCCCTTTCGGACAGAGAGGCAATGAGCAGTTCTTC	CASSPFGQRGNEQFF
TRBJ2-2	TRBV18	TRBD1	TGTGCCAGCTCACCACGCCAGGGGGACACCGGGGAGCTGTTTTTT	CASSPRQGDTGELFF
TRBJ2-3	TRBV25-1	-	TGTGCCAGCAGTGAATATGGCGGCGCCACAGATACGCAGTATTTT	CASSEYGGATDTQYF
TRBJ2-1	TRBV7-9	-	TGTGCCAGCAGCTTAACGTCGTCCGGGAGAAATGAGCAGTTCTTC	CASSLTSSGRNEQFF
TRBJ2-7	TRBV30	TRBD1	TGTGCCTGGAGGCTTCCGGGACAGGCATCCTACGAGCAGTACTTC	CAWRLPGQASYEQYF
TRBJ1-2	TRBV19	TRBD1	TGTGCCAGTAGTATCCGGGACAGGGCTAGCTATGGCTACACCTTC	CASSIRDRASYGYTF
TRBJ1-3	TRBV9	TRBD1	TGTGCCAGCAGCGAGGGACAGGGGGCGATTGGAAACACCATATATTTT	CASSEGQGAIGNTIYF
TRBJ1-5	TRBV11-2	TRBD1	TGTGCCAGCGGCGGGACAGGGGGTGGCAATCAGCCCCAGCATTTT	CASGGTGGGNQPQHF
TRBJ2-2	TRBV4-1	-	TGCGCCAGCAGCCAAGATCGGGCAGGGGTTTTCACCGGGGAGCTGTTTTTT	CASSQDRAGVFTGELFF
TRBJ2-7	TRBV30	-	TGTGCCTCCGACTATACCGACGGCGAGCAGTACTTC	CASDYTDGEQYF
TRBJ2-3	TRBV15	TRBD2	TGTGCCACCACCAGCGGGGGGGCATTAGATACGCAGTATTTT	CATTSGGALDTQYF
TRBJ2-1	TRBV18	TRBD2	TGTGCCAGCTCACCATCGGGACTAGCGGGGGGGCCAGGTGAGCAGTTCTTC	CASSPSGLAGGPGEQFF